Listed here is a single T cell receptor (delta chain). The TCRdb protein comes from a much larger clone and disagrees with this DNA's translation at residue 12, likely due to a read error; the protein given here is derived from the DNA. The record originates from a study of γδ T cells in repeated Plasmodium falciparum infection. TRG and TRD sequences were obtained from every sorted gammadelta sample. TCRdb reprocessed the multiplex PCR reads using CATT. Of around 50,000 delta-chain clones listed, 1.6% are singletons. The germline V gene has CDR1 TSWWSYY and CDR2 QGS. The CDR3 length is 24 residues. Flow sorting of PBMC yielded separate Vgamma9/Vdelta2+ and Vdelta2-negative gammadelta T cell populations for bulk repertoire analysis.

The sequence was collected from a pool of human donors (malaria-infected and uninfected, not separated). No J gene was named, though the V gene is TRDV1; the table's D call of TRDD3 was not tested on the DNA. Material for sequencing was gamma-delta T cells from blood. The CDR3 region has the DNA TGTGCTCTTGGGGGCCCTGGGAGTGTGACGACCGAGGCACTGGGGGAGAGTCGGTTCGGTAAACTGATCTTT. Protein sequence: CALGGPGSVTTEALGESRFGKLIF.